The 19 T cell receptor beta chains given below trace back to one sample, sequenced in a study of blood T cells in healthy people across ages. Combining a sample-barcoded 5' primer with a J-beta primer mix, a second PCR ran for 7 to 11 cycles. TCRdb reprocessed the 5' RACE reads via MiXCR and lists one record per CDR3 protein. The sample holds about 1 million distinct CDR3 sequences, 45% seen once. The sequenced sample was blood. All receptors come from a woman aged 55-70 years in good health.

This clonotype has only a few counts. A read error may explain this, as a much larger clone is one base away. This rearrangement joins TRBV25-1 to TRBJ2-5; 7 bases are a match to TRBD2. The closer fit of TRBJ2-7 to the DNA end suggests the J call may be wrong. The germline V gene has CDR1 MGHDK and CDR2 SYGVNS. The CDR3 spans 16 residues. Here the CDR3 DNA reads TGTGCCAGCAGTGCCCTCGAGCGAGCGGGATTCTACGAGCAGTACTTC. Encoded protein: CASSALERAGFYEQYF.

As concerns this clonotype: One junction end disagrees with the germline gene, perhaps due to a read error. The chain joins TRBV7-8 to TRBJ1-5; 7 bases align to TRBD1. This CDR3 has 15 residues. Germline V gene sequence: CDR1 SGHVS, CDR2 FQNEAQ. This chain's CDR3 is CASSTDRVGNQLQHF. CDR3 coding DNA: TGTGCCAGCAGCACCGACAGGGTTGGAAATCAGCTCCAGCATTTT.

This clonotype turned up a few times. The CDR3, as DNA: TGTGCCAGCAGAGAAGGACAGGCTAGCACAGATACGCAGTATTTT. It yields the protein CASREGQASTDTQYF. V gene TRBV10-3 combines with J gene TRBJ2-3; 7 nucleotides line up with TRBD1. In germline, CDR1 is ENHRY, CDR2 SYGVKD. The CDR3 totals 15 residues. V lost 10 bases and J lost 0; bases outside the gene matches: 10.

V gene TRBV3-1 combines with J gene TRBJ2-3; TRBD2 aligns across 11 bases. Germline V gives CDR1 LGHDT, CDR2 YNNKEL (reference sequence). The junction had 14 bases not matched to a gene; V was cut back by 3 bases and J by 6 bases. CDR3 length: 18 amino acids. CDR3 in DNA: TGTGCCAGCAGCCATAGACTTCGGACTAGCGGGTGGGGGGATACGCAGTATTTT. Amino acids: CASSHRLRTSGWGDTQYF.

The rearrangement uses TRBV20-1 and TRBJ2-6; no definite D call. There are 16 residues in the CDR3. Trimming left V 5 bases short and J 0 bases short, with 14 bases between. CDR1 DFQATT and CDR2 SNEGSKA come from the germline V gene (reference sequence). Here the CDR3 reads CSARTPLSSGANVLTF. The CDR3 coding sequence is TGCAGTGCTCGAACGCCCCTGAGCTCTGGGGCCAACGTCCTGACTTTC.

J is TRBJ1-1 and V is TRBV29-1; possibly TRBD1 for D (6 bases). The CDR3 spans 15 residues. The V gene's germline CDR1 is SQVTM and CDR2 ANQGSEA. Trimming left V 3 bases short and J 4 bases short, with 18 bases between. CDR3 in amino acids: CSVDRGAEYSTEAFF. The CDR3 DNA follows: TGCAGCGTTGACAGGGGCGCTGAGTATAGCACTGAAGCTTTCTTT.

This chain links TRBV4-1 with TRBJ2-5; weak D call: TRBD1 (6 bases). This CDR3 has 15 amino acids. The germline V gene encodes CDR1 MGHRA and CDR2 YSYEKL. V was cut by 2 bases and J by 5 bases, with 15 bases left in between. CDR3 sequence (DNA): TGCGCCAGCAGCCAACTCCGACAGGCGGCGGAGACCCAGTACTTC. This sequence encodes CASSQLRQAAETQYF.

The chain combines TRBV6-6 with TRBJ1-6; TRBD1 agrees at 8 bases. The V and J ends lost 6 bases and 8 bases, in that order; junction bases with no gene match: 6. The germline V gene has CDR1 MNHNY and CDR2 SVGAGI (reference sequence). The CDR3 runs 14 residues. The CDR3: CASRQTGAHSPLHF. CDR3 DNA sequence: TGTGCCAGCAGGCAGACAGGGGCGCATTCACCCCTCCACTTT.

V gene TRBV18 combines with J gene TRBJ2-2, with D uncertain. Germline V lookup: CDR1 KGHSH, CDR2 LQKENI. Trimming took 3 bases from V and 4 from J, leaving 12 bases between them. CDR3 length: 15 residues. As DNA, the CDR3 is TGTGCCAGCTCACCGATCTCGGTGGGCACCGGGGAGCTGTTTTTT. Amino acid sequence: CASSPISVGTGELFF.

This clonotype came up a few times. V usage is TRBV5-1 and J usage is TRBJ2-7, with TRBD1 as a possible D gene (6 bases). Germline CDR1 SGHRS, CDR2 YFSETQ. The V gene lost 4 bases and the J gene lost 3 bases, with 17 bases spanning the gap. The CDR3 is 15 residues long. The CDR3: CASSPPGRGDYEQYF. The CDR3 DNA reads TGCGCCAGCAGCCCCCCAGGCAGGGGAGACTACGAGCAGTACTTC. Using reference TRBV5-1 and TRBJ2-7 for the parts outside the CDR3, the full variable domain is KAGVTQTPRYLIKTRGQQVTLSCSPISGHRSVSWYQQTPGQGLQFLFEYFSETQRNKGNFPGRFSGRQFSNSRSEMNVSTLELGDSALYLCASSPPGRGDYEQYFGPGTRLTVT.

The chain joins TRBV6-5 to TRBJ2-4; D might be TRBD2 (6 bases). The DNA end favors TRBJ2-7, so the J call may be wrong. Germline CDR1 is MNHEY and CDR2 is SVGAGI. This CDR3 region has 18 residues. The CDR3 here is CASSYSSNPGLVSAEQYF. The CDR3 nucleotides read TGTGCCAGCAGTTACTCGAGTAACCCGGGACTCGTTTCGGCCGAGCAGTACTTC.

This clonotype was recorded a few times. V is TRBV28 and J is TRBJ2-3, with TRBD2 as a possible D gene (5 bases). Germline V lookup: CDR1 MDHEN, CDR2 SYDVKM. The V end was cut by 3 bases, the J end by 4 bases, with 14 bases between. This CDR3 comprises 15 residues. CDR3 nucleotides: TGTGCCAGCAGTTTCTCCCCTCGGGAACCAGATACGCAGTATTTT. Its protein is CASSFSPREPDTQYF.

The genes are TRBV27 and TRBJ1-2, with TRBD1 identical over 8 bases. Trimming removed 0 bases from V and 6 bases from J; junction bases left unmatched: 3. The CDR3 totals 14 residues. Germline CDR1 and CDR2: MNHEY and SMNVEV (reference sequence). CDR3: CASSLSQGADGYTF. In nucleotides, the CDR3 is TGTGCCAGCAGTTTATCCCAGGGGGCGGATGGCTACACCTTC.

The J gene is TRBJ2-7, the V gene TRBV2; weak D call: TRBD2 (5 bases). Trimming took 3 bases from V and 5 from J, leaving 14 bases between them. The germline gives CDR1 SNHLY, CDR2 FYNNEI. This CDR3 has 14 residues. The CDR3 reads CASSEDLRAHEQYF. The CDR3, as DNA: TGTGCCAGCAGTGAGGATTTGCGGGCCCACGAGCAGTACTTC.

This clonotype was counted only a few times. The gene calls are TRBV7-2 and TRBJ2-7; D call uncertain. Trimming left V 1 base short and J 5 bases short, with 12 bases between. Germline CDR1 reads SGHTA; CDR2 reads FQGNSA. The CDR3 has 14 residues. The CDR3 sequence: CASSLGGFSDEQYF. CDR3 coding DNA: TGTGCCAGCAGCTTAGGGGGATTTAGTGACGAGCAGTACTTC.

The rearrangement uses TRBV5-8 and TRBJ2-6; 8 nucleotides align to TRBD1. V lost 1 base and J lost 1; bases outside the gene matches: 7. From germline, CDR1 is SGHTS and CDR2 YDEGEE. The CDR3 consists of 18 residues. CDR3 loop: CASSLPGTGGSGANVLTF. CDR3 DNA: TGTGCCAGCAGCTTGCCCGGAACAGGGGGATCTGGGGCCAACGTCCTGACTTTC.

This clonotype was seen only a few times. The rearrangement joins TRBV4-2 to TRBJ2-3, with 9 bases lining up with TRBD2. This CDR3 has 18 amino acids. V trimming: 1 base; J trimming: 3 bases; junction bases outside the gene matches: 11. In germline, CDR1 is LGHNA, CDR2 YNFKEQ. As DNA, the CDR3 is TGTGCCAGCAGCCAAGTACCGGGGATCACTAGCGGGACAGATACGCAGTATTTT. As protein: CASSQVPGITSGTDTQYF.

The rearrangement uses TRBV20-1 and TRBJ2-2, with TRBD2 identical over 13 bases. Trimming at V came to 6 bases and at J to 5 bases, leaving 9 bases not matched to a gene. CDR3 size: 16 residues. From germline, CDR1 is DFQATT and CDR2 SNEGSKA (reference sequence). DNA of the CDR3: TGCAGTGCCTCACTAGCGGGAGGGTACGGTACCGGGGAGCTGTTTTTT. It encodes CSASLAGGYGTGELFF.

The J gene is TRBJ2-4, the V gene TRBV12-3 or TRBV12-4, with 8 bases lining up with TRBD2. Trimming at V came to 4 bases and at J to 6 bases, leaving 11 bases not matched to a gene. The CDR3 totals 16 residues. CDR3 coding DNA: TGTGCCAGCAGTTCCATGGGGCGGGAGGATTTAAACATTCAGTACTTC. Encoded protein: CASSSMGREDLNIQYF.